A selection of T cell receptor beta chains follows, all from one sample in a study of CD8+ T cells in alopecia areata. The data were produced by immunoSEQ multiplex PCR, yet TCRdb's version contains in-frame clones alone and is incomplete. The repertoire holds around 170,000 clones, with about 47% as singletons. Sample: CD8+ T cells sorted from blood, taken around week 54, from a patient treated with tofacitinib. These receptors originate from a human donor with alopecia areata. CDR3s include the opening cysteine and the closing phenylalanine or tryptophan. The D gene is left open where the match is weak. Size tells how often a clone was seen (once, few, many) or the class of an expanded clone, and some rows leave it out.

CDR3 DNA: TGTGCCAGTAGCGAATCATGGGGCGAGCAGTACTTC
CDR3 protein: CASSESWGEQYF
clone size: few
J gene: TRBJ2-7
D gene: NA
V gene: TRBV19

CDR3 DNA: TGTGCCAGCAGCTTGGTTGAGGGGTTCATAACAGATACGCAGTATTTT
CDR3 protein: CASSLVEGFITDTQYF
clone size: few
J gene: TRBJ2-3
D gene: NA
V gene: TRBV5-6

CDR3 DNA: TGTGCCAGCAGCCCCGAGGGCAGTAGCAATCAGCCCCAGCATTTT
CDR3 protein: CASSPEGSSNQPQHF
clone size: few
J gene: TRBJ1-5
D gene: NA
V gene: TRBV7-9

CDR3 DNA: TGTGCCAGCAGCCGCGACAGGGTGAGGGGCACTGAAGCTTTCTTT
CDR3 protein: CASSRDRVRGTEAFF
clone size: NA
J gene: TRBJ1-1
D gene: TRBD1
V gene: TRBV6-5

CDR3 DNA: TGTGCCAGCAGCTTTGTCGGACTAGTCGGGGAGCAGTACTTC
CDR3 protein: CASSFVGLVGEQYF
clone size: NA
J gene: TRBJ2-7
D gene: TRBD2
V gene: TRBV5-4

CDR3 DNA: TGTGCCAGCTGGGACAGCCAAAGGTCCTACGAGCAGTACTTC
CDR3 protein: CASWDSQRSYEQYF
clone size: few
J gene: TRBJ2-7
D gene: TRBD1
V gene: TRBV2

CDR3 DNA: TGTGCCACCAGCAGAAGCCGGGACTTCGAAAACATTCAGTACTTC
CDR3 protein: CATSRSRDFENIQYF
clone size: few
J gene: TRBJ2-4
D gene: NA
V gene: TRBV15

CDR3 DNA: TGTGCCATAAAGACGGACACTGAAGCTTTCTTT
CDR3 protein: CAIKTDTEAFF
clone size: NA
J gene: TRBJ1-1
D gene: NA
V gene: TRBV10-3

CDR3 DNA: TGTGCCAGCAGCTTGGAACTAGCGGGGGACACCGGGGAGCTGTTTTTT
CDR3 protein: CASSLELAGDTGELFF
clone size: NA
J gene: TRBJ2-2
D gene: TRBD2
V gene: TRBV5-6

CDR3 DNA: TGTGCCAGCTATGACGGGTATAGCAATCAGCCCCAGCATTTT
CDR3 protein: CASYDGYSNQPQHF
clone size: NA
J gene: TRBJ1-5
D gene: NA
V gene: TRBV2

CDR3 DNA: TGTGCCATCAGTGCCCCGGGACACACAGATACGCAGTATTTT
CDR3 protein: CAISAPGHTDTQYF
clone size: NA
J gene: TRBJ2-3
D gene: NA
V gene: TRBV10-3

CDR3 DNA: TGTGCCAGCAGCTTAGGAGGGGAGACAAACACCATATATTTT
CDR3 protein: CASSLGGETNTIYF
clone size: NA
J gene: TRBJ1-3
D gene: NA
V gene: TRBV7-9

CDR3 DNA: TGTGCCAGCAGCTTGACAGGGGGCAGGGAGACCCAGTACTTC
CDR3 protein: CASSLTGGRETQYF
clone size: NA
J gene: TRBJ2-5
D gene: TRBD1
V gene: TRBV7-3

CDR3 DNA: TGTGCCAGCACGGACAGGGGCTACAATGAGCAGTTCTTC
CDR3 protein: CASTDRGYNEQFF
clone size: NA
J gene: TRBJ2-1
D gene: TRBD1
V gene: TRBV7-9

CDR3 DNA: TGTGCCAGCAGCTTATCAGGGAATGAGCAGTTCTTC
CDR3 protein: CASSLSGNEQFF
clone size: few
J gene: TRBJ2-1
D gene: NA
V gene: TRBV11-2

CDR3 DNA: TGTGCCAGCAGCACCAGCTCCTACAATGAGCAGTTCTTC
CDR3 protein: CASSTSSYNEQFF
clone size: NA
J gene: TRBJ2-1
D gene: NA
V gene: TRBV7-2

CDR3 DNA: TGTGCCAGCAGCCCGGGCGGTTATACTGAAGCTTTCTTT
CDR3 protein: CASSPGGYTEAFF
clone size: NA
J gene: TRBJ1-1
D gene: NA
V gene: TRBV5-4